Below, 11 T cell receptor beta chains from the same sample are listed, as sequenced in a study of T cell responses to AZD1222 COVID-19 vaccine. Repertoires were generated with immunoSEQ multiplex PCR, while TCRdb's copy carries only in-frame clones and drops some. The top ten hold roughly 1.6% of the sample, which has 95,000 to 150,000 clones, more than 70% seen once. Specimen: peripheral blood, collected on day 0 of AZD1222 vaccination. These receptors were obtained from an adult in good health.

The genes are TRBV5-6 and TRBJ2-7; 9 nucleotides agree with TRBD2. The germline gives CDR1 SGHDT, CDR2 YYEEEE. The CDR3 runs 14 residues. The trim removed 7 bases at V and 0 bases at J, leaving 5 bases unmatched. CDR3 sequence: CASGLASLSYEQYF. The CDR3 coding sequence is TGTGCCAGCGGACTAGCGTCACTCTCCTACGAGCAGTACTTC. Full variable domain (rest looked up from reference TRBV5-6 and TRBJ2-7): DAGVTQSPTHLIKTRGQQVTLRCSPKSGHDTVSWYQQALGQGPQFIFQYYEEEERQRGNFPDRFSGHQFPNYSSELNVNALLLGDSALYLCASGLASLSYEQYFGPGTRLTVT.

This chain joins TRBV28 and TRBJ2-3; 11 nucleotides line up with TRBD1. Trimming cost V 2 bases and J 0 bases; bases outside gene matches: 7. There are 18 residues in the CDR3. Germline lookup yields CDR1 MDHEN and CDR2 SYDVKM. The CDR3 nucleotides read TGTGCCAGCAGTTTAAGGGACAGGGGGTGGAGTAGCACAGATACGCAGTATTTT. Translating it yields CASSLRDRGWSSTDTQYF.

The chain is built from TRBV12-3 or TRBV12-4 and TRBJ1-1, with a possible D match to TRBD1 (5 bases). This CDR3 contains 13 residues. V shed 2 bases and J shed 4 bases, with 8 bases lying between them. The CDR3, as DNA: TGTGCCAGCAGTTTAAGGGGTGGCACTGAAGCTTTCTTT. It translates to CASSLRGGTEAFF.

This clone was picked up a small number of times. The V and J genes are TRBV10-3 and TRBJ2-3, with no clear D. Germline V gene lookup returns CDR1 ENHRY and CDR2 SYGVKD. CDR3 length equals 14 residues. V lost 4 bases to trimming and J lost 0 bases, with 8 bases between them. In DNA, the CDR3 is TGTGCCATCAGTGGGGGATCTAGCACAGATACGCAGTATTTT. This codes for CAISGGSSTDTQYF.

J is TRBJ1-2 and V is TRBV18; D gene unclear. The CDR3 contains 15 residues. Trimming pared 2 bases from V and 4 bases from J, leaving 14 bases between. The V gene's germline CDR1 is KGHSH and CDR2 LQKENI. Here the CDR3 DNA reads TGTGCCAGCTCACCAGGCTGGGAAATCGTCTATGGCTACACCTTC. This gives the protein CASSPGWEIVYGYTF.

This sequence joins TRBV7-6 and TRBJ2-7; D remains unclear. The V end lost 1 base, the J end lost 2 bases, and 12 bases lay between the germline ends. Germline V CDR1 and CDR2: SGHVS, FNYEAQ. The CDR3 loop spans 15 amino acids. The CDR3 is CASSLDVGVTYEQYF. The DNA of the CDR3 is TGTGCCAGCAGCTTAGACGTTGGGGTGACCTACGAGCAGTACTTC. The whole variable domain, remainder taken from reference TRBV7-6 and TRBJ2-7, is GAGVSQSPRYKVTKRGQDVALRCDPISGHVSLYWYRQALGQGPEFLTYFNYEAQQDKSGLPNDRFSAERPEGSISTLTIQRTEQRDSAMYRCASSLDVGVTYEQYFGPGTRLTVT.

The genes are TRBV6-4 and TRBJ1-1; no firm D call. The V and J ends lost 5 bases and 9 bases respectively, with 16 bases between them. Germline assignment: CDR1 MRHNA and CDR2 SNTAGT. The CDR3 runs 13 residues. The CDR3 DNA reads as TGTGCCAGCAGTAGGACTCCCCAAGGAAAAGCTTTCTTT. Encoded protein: CASSRTPQGKAFF.

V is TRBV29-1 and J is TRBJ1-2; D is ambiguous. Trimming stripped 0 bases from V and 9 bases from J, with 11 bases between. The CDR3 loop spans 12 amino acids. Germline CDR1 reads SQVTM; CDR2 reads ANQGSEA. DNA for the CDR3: TGCAGCGTTGAAGACGCGGTCGAGAGCTACACCTTC. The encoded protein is CSVEDAVESYTF.

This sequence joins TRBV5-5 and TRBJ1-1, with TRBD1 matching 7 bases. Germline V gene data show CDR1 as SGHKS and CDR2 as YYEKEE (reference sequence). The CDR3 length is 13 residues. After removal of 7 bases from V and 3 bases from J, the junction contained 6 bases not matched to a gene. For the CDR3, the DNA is TGTGCCAGCGGAAGGGGGCAGGACACTGAAGCTTTCTTT. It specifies CASGRGQDTEAFF.

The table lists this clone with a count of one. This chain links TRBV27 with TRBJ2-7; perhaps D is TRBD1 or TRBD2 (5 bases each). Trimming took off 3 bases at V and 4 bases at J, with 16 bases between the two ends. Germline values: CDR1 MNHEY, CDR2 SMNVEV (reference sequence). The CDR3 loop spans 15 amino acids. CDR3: CASSFFWGSRYEQYF. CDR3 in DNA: TGTGCCAGCAGTTTTTTTTGGGGGAGTAGGTACGAGCAGTACTTC.

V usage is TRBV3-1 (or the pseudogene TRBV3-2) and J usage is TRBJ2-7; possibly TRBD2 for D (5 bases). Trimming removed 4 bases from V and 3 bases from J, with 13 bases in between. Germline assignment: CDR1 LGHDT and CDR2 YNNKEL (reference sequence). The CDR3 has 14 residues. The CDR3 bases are TGTGCCAGCAGCCCGCGCGCCCGGGACTACGAGCAGTACTTC. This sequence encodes CASSPRARDYEQYF.